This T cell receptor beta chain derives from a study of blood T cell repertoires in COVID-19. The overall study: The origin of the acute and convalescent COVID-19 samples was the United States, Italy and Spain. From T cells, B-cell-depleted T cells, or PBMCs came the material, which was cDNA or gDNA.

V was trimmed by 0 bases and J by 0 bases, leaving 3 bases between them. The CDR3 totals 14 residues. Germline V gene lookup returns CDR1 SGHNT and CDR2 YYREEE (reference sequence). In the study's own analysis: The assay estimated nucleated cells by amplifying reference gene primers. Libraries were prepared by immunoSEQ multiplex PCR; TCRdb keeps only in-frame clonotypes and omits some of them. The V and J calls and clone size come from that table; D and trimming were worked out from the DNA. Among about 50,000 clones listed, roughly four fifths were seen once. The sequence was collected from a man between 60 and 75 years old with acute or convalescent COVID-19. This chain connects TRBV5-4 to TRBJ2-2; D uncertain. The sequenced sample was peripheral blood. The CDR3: CASSLGANTGELFF. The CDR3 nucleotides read TGTGCCAGCAGCTTGGGCGCGAACACCGGGGAGCTGTTTTTT.